Below are 20 T cell receptor beta chains sequenced from a single sample in a study of cytomegalovirus exposure and HLA in healthy donors. Profiling relied on immunoSEQ multiplex PCR, and the TCRdb table lists in-frame clones only, not all of them. The top ten clones hold 0.67% of a sample with about 110,000 clones, about 94% of them seen once. Sequenced input: PBMCs. The receptors derive from a woman between 18 and 29 years old in good health and CMV-seronegative.

V and J are TRBV4-2 and TRBJ2-5; 10 nucleotides line up with TRBD1. Germline values: CDR1 LGHNA, CDR2 YNFKEQ. CDR3 size: 16 residues. V lost 0 bases and J lost 5; bases outside the gene matches: 6. The CDR3 is CASSQESGTGVETQYF. CDR3 nucleotides: TGTGCCAGCAGCCAAGAGAGTGGGACAGGGGTCGAGACCCAGTACTTC.

As DNA, the CDR3 is TGTGCCAGCAGTGAGGGGGCTAGCGGGGGTTCGGAGACCCAGTACTTC. This encodes CASSEGASGGSETQYF. The V call is TRBV6-1, the J call TRBJ2-5; 10 positions match TRBD2. This CDR3 contains 16 residues. V shed 3 bases, J shed 5 bases, and the junction held 9 bases outside the gene matches. The V gene's germline CDR1 is MNHNS and CDR2 SASEGT.

V is TRBV23-1 and J is TRBJ1-2, with D perhaps TRBD1 (6 bases). TRBV23-1 is an open reading frame whose function is uncertain. The germline V and J ends were trimmed by 2 bases and 2 bases, with 18 bases remaining between them. The CDR3 runs 17 residues. The CDR3 sequence: CASSQLPWLQGNYGYTF. CDR3 bases: TGCGCCAGCAGTCAACTCCCCTGGTTACAGGGAAACTATGGCTACACCTTC.

The rearrangement joins TRBV19 to TRBJ1-2; 7 bases are a match to TRBD1. V was pared by 4 bases and J by 7 bases, with 15 bases of the junction left unmatched. The germline gives CDR1 LNHDA, CDR2 SQIVND (reference sequence). This CDR3 is built from 16 residues. The CDR3 is CASSKVPQQGKSGYTF. The DNA for the CDR3 is TGTGCCAGTAGTAAGGTACCCCAACAGGGGAAGAGTGGCTACACCTTC. The entire variable domain, with the rest obtained from reference TRBV19 and TRBJ1-2, is as follows: DGGITQSPKYLFRKEGQNVTLSCEQNLNHDAMYWYRQDPGQGLRLIYYSQIVNDFQKGDIAEGYSVSREKKESFPLTVTSAQKNPTAFYLCASSKVPQQGKSGYTFGSGTRLTVV.

V and J are TRBV28 and TRBJ2-5; tentatively, D is TRBD2 (5 bases). Germline CDR1 is MDHEN and CDR2 is SYDVKM. The CDR3 is 14 amino acids. Deletions cut 6 bases from V and 1 base from J, with 12 bases between. CDR3 nucleotides: TGTGCCAGCAGGGACTGGGCCCCCCAAGAGACCCAGTACTTC. As protein: CASRDWAPQETQYF.

The rearrangement uses TRBV5-8 and TRBJ2-1; possible D gene TRBD1, 5 bases. V gave up 5 bases and J gave up 4 bases, with 16 bases separating them. The CDR3 runs to 15 residues. Per germline, CDR1 SGHTS and CDR2 YDEGEE. The CDR3 nucleotides are TGTGCCAGCAGGTGGGCCAGCGCAGGGTACAATGAGCAGTTCTTC. Its protein is CASRWASAGYNEQFF.

This chain joins TRBV6-1 and TRBJ2-1; 10 nucleotides match TRBD1. The CDR3 consists of 16 residues. The germline V gene has CDR1 MNHNS and CDR2 SASEGT. V shed 4 bases and J 6 bases; nucleotides not matched to a gene: 9. CDR3 DNA sequence: TGTGCCAGCAGTGCCATGACAGGGGGCTTGGGCAATGAGCAGTTCTTC. Its protein is CASSAMTGGLGNEQFF.

The chain links TRBV2 to TRBJ1-3; perhaps TRBD1 as D (5 bases). Looked up from germline, CDR1 is SNHLY and CDR2 is FYNNEI. CDR3 length: 13 amino acids. Trimming left V 10 bases short and J 0 bases short, with 10 bases between. The CDR3 bases are TGTGCCATCCGACAGAGCTCTGGAAACACCATATATTTT. As protein: CAIRQSSGNTIYF.

The chain uses TRBV10-3 and TRBJ2-7; 8 bases agree with TRBD1. The germline gives CDR1 ENHRY, CDR2 SYGVKD. CDR3 length: 14 residues. After removal of 6 bases from V and 6 bases from J, the junction contained 10 bases not matched to a gene. CDR3 in amino acids: CAIRRQGTGSEQYF. In nucleotides, the CDR3 is TGTGCCATCAGACGCCAAGGGACAGGAAGCGAGCAGTACTTC.

The genes are TRBV28 and TRBJ2-1; possible D gene TRBD2, 7 bases. The CDR3 sequence is 15 residues long. V lost 5 bases and J lost 9, with 20 bases in between. CDR1 MDHEN and CDR2 SYDVKM come from the germline V gene. CDR3 residues: CASSEGGSGYTEQFF. DNA of the CDR3: TGTGCCAGCAGTGAGGGGGGGAGCGGGTATACTGAGCAGTTCTTC.

This clone has a single count. The genes are TRBV5-6 and TRBJ2-1; D is possibly TRBD2 (5 bases). CDR3 size: 11 residues. V lost 4 bases, J lost 7 bases, and 6 bases lay in between. CDR1 SGHDT and CDR2 YYEEEE come from the germline V gene. Written as DNA, the CDR3 is TGTGCCAGCAGCGGCGGGAATGAGCAGTTCTTC. Protein product: CASSGGNEQFF.

The rearrangement joins TRBV9 to TRBJ1-2; D might be TRBD1 (6 bases). Germline-derived CDR1 and CDR2 are SGDLS and YYNGEE. The CDR3 sequence is 17 residues long. Trimming pared 0 bases from V and 4 bases from J, leaving 19 bases between. The chain's CDR3 is CASSVEPRTDTSYGYTF. The CDR3 coding sequence is TGTGCCAGCAGCGTAGAGCCCAGGACAGATACTAGCTATGGCTACACCTTC.

This chain joins TRBV27 and TRBJ2-1; 7 bases are shared with TRBD2. This CDR3 has 14 amino acids. V shed 2 bases and J 7 bases; nucleotides not matched to a gene: 5. CDR1 is MNHEY, CDR2 SMNVEV, per germline (reference sequence). The CDR3 DNA follows: TGTGCCAGCAGTTTAGGACTAGAAGGTAATGAGCAGTTCTTC. Amino acids: CASSLGLEGNEQFF.

This clone was detected only once. The genes are TRBV5-1 and TRBJ1-6; 11 positions agree with TRBD1. CDR1 SGHRS and CDR2 YFSETQ come from the germline V gene. Germline trimming cut 4 bases from V and 7 bases from J; bases unmatched to any gene: 19. CDR3 length: 20 residues. DNA of the CDR3: TGCGCCAGCAGCCGCCGGGGGGGGACAGGGGGATTGGCGGTCAATTCACCCCTCCACTTT. Its protein product is CASSRRGGTGGLAVNSPLHF.

This chain uses TRBV19 with TRBJ2-6; 7 nucleotides align to TRBD1. Germline CDR1 reads LNHDA; CDR2 reads SQIVND (reference sequence). The CDR3 is 16 amino acids. V gave up 5 bases and J gave up 2 bases; unmatched junction bases: 6. CDR3 nucleotide sequence: TGTGCCAGTAGTGAGGAGACAGGGACTGGGGCCAACGTCCTGACTTTC. It yields the protein CASSEETGTGANVLTF.

The chain couples TRBV5-1 to TRBJ2-1; 7 bases agree with TRBD1. Trimming took 4 bases from V and 1 from J; bases not matched to a gene: 5. From germline, CDR1 is SGHRS and CDR2 YFSETQ. The CDR3 runs to 15 residues. The CDR3 loop is CASSPGQASYNEQFF. The CDR3 DNA follows: TGCGCCAGCAGCCCCGGACAGGCGTCCTACAATGAGCAGTTCTTC.

V and J are TRBV7-9 and TRBJ2-4; D gene ambiguous. The germline CDR1 and CDR2 sequences are SEHNR and FQNEAQ (reference sequence). Trimming stripped 6 bases from V and 4 bases from J, with 16 bases between. CDR3 length: 15 amino acids. This chain's CDR3 is CASSSKSSEKNIQYF. CDR3 in DNA: TGTGCCAGCAGTAGCAAGTCGTCCGAAAAAAACATTCAGTACTTC.

This rearrangement joins TRBV2 to TRBJ1-1, with a possible D match to TRBD1 (5 bases). The germline CDR1 and CDR2 sequences are SNHLY and FYNNEI. The CDR3 covers 14 residues. Trimming stripped 7 bases from V and 1 base from J, with 13 bases between. The CDR3 is CASTVDTRNTEAFF. The CDR3 region has the DNA TGTGCCAGCACCGTGGACACCAGGAACACTGAAGCTTTCTTT.

This chain connects TRBV20-1 to TRBJ2-5; D unclear. The V and J ends lost 0 bases and 5 bases respectively, with 4 bases between them. This CDR3 contains 11 residues. CDR1 DFQATT and CDR2 SNEGSKA come from the germline V gene (reference sequence). The CDR3 reads CSARDRETQYF. The CDR3 DNA is TGCAGTGCTAGAGACCGGGAGACCCAGTACTTC.

This clone is a singleton in its sample. The rearrangement links TRBV18 to TRBJ1-1; D is unresolved. The CDR3 is made up of 13 amino acids. Between the trimmed V and J ends, which lost 3 bases and 0 bases, there was a span of 5 bases. CDR1 is KGHSH and CDR2 is LQKENI in the germline V gene. The CDR3: CASSPLMNTEAFF. The CDR3 DNA sequence: TGTGCCAGCTCACCCCTTATGAACACTGAAGCTTTCTTT.